The entry below gives a single T cell receptor beta chain sequence along with its context. The antigen remains unidentified. This entry comes from a study of T cell responses to AZD1222 COVID-19 vaccine. Study information: The study pooled second doses at about 4 or about 12 weeks.

Overall study findings and caveats: Clonal diversity may have been underestimated, and the donors were mostly white British, with more females than males. Once two AZD1222 doses were given, Spike-specific TCR breadth and depth went up.

This table comes from immunoSEQ multiplex PCR, and its TCRdb copy is limited to in-frame clones, with some not included. This sample has roughly 97,000 clones, with around nine tenths found just once. The CDR3 runs 15 residues. Trimming shortened V by 3 bases and J by 3 bases, and 13 bases separated the two germline ends. Germline values: CDR1 SGHNT, CDR2 YYREEE (reference sequence). The source material was peripheral blood, sampled on day 0 of AZD1222 vaccination. The V call is TRBV5-4, the J call TRBJ2-1; TRBD1 is a possible D gene (6 bases). The sequence derives from an adult in good health. The CDR3 sequence: CASSSRTANYNEQFF. In DNA, the CDR3 is TGTGCCAGCAGCTCCCGGACAGCCAACTACAATGAGCAGTTCTTC.